This T cell receptor (beta chain) was sequenced in a study of graft-versus-host responses after intestinal transplantation. Whole-study context: After anti-thymocyte globulin induction, recipients took tacrolimus and steroids for around three years. Study-wide findings and caveats: Allografts from individuals with graft-donor T cell macrochimerism displayed high graft-versus-host to host-versus-graft clonal ratios. There were GvH clones found in recipient marrow, and some of them appeared first in ileum or blood.

CDR1 is SEHNR, CDR2 FQNEAQ, per germline (reference sequence). CDR3 length equals 17 residues. TCRdb keeps only in-frame clones here, not all; method: immunoSEQ multiplex PCR. The sample has 84,000 or so clones; about nine tenths are singletons. Remarks on this clone: Its antigen is still unknown. The junction departs from germline at one end; a sequencing error may be responsible.

The input for sequencing was unstimulated CD8+ T cells sorted from spleen or lymph node cells, taken before transplant. This sequence was found in a human donor who was the organ donor for an intestinal transplant. V gene TRBV7-9 combines with J gene TRBJ2-2; no clear D. DNA of the CDR3: TGTGCCAGCAGCTTGCTAAATTTGCCCTCGAAGACCGGGGAGCTGTTTTTT. Translating it yields CASSLLNLPSKTGELFF.